The 30 T cell receptor beta chains listed next were all sequenced from one sample in a study of regulatory T cells in long-lasting Graves disease. The time point denotes: persistent/refractory GD, antithyroid drugs over 5 years with positive TRAb. Making the TCR library involved RNA that had been extracted from PBMCs. According to the study, TCR beta libraries were built with iRepertoire HTBI primers and CDR3-region Arm-PCR. TCRdb re-called the multiplex PCR reads with MiXCR, one entry per CDR3 protein. The sample shows a few hundred thousand distinct CDR3 sequences, 23% of them seen only once. Sequencing used peripheral blood mononuclear cells (PBMCs), obtained when the disease was refractory, from a patient treated with antithyroid drugs. These TCRs come from a female donor with Graves disease.

The J gene is TRBJ2-1, the V gene TRBV7-3, with 11 nucleotides matching TRBD2. Per germline, CDR1 SGHTA and CDR2 FQGTGA. The V segment lost 5 bases and the J segment 9 bases; nucleotides outside the gene matches: 9. The CDR3 has 15 residues. The CDR3 here is CASSPLAGGGGEQFF. Written as DNA, the CDR3 is TGTGCCAGCAGCCCGCTAGCGGGAGGAGGAGGTGAGCAGTTCTTC.

This clonotype was observed a few times. This chain links TRBV6-1 with TRBJ1-1, with D possibly being TRBD1 (5 bases). This CDR3 comprises 13 residues. Germline V gene data show CDR1 as MNHNS and CDR2 as SASEGT. With 5 bases removed from V and 4 bases from J, the gap between germline ends came to 11 bases. CDR3 DNA sequence: TGTGCCAGCAGTTCAGGGTTGGGCACTGAAGCTTTCTTT. It codes for CASSSGLGTEAFF.

The rearrangement uses TRBV4-3 and TRBJ2-1; D is undetermined. This CDR3 comprises 14 residues. Between the trimmed V and J ends, which lost 4 bases and 5 bases, there was a span of 12 bases. Germline V gene data show CDR1 as LGHNA and CDR2 as YSLEER. DNA for the CDR3: TGCGCCAGCAGCCTCCAAGGTGGAAACAATGAGCAGTTCTTC. Its protein product is CASSLQGGNNEQFF.

This clonotype has at least ten counts. The chain has TRBV19 and TRBJ1-4; TRBD1 aligns across 10 bases. V trimming: 3 bases; J trimming: 7 bases; junction bases outside the gene matches: 14. This CDR3 contains 18 residues. CDR1 and CDR2 (germline): LNHDA, SQIVND (reference sequence). The CDR3 DNA is TGTGCCAGTAGTATTAGAGCGCGACAGGGGGCGACCGCTGAAAAACTGTTTTTT. As protein: CASSIRARQGATAEKLFF.

This clonotype was observed at least ten times. The CDR3 DNA sequence: TGTGCCAGCAGTTTAAGCCCCGACAGGGGTTACGAGCAGTACTTC. Protein product: CASSLSPDRGYEQYF. The gene calls are TRBV12-3 or TRBV12-4 and TRBJ2-7; 8 positions match TRBD1. The CDR3 has 15 amino acids. Unmatched junction bases numbered 7, after V lost 2 bases and J lost 4 bases.

The chain carries TRBV30 and TRBJ1-2, with 8 bases identical to TRBD1. CDR3 size: 14 residues. CDR1 is GTSNPN, CDR2 SVGIG, per germline (reference sequence). The V gene end was trimmed by 5 bases and the J gene end by 5 bases; junction bases not matched to a gene: 10. The CDR3 region is CAWGKQGAWYGYTF. DNA of the CDR3: TGTGCCTGGGGGAAGCAGGGGGCATGGTATGGCTACACCTTC.

This clonotype was counted at least ten times. The chain links TRBV2 to TRBJ2-7; D not certain. Trimming stripped 6 bases from V and 7 bases from J, with 16 bases between. This CDR3 is 13 amino acids long. The germline gives CDR1 SNHLY, CDR2 FYNNEI. CDR3 protein: CASRTSGREEQYF. In DNA, the CDR3 is TGTGCCAGCAGGACCTCGGGTCGTGAAGAGCAGTACTTC. The entire variable domain, with the rest obtained from reference TRBV2 and TRBJ2-7, is as follows: EPEVTQTPSHQVTQMGQEVILRCVPISNHLYFYWYRQILGQKVEFLVSFYNNEISEKSEIFDDQFSVERPDGSNFTLKIRSTKLEDSAMYFCASRTSGREEQYFGPGTRLTVT.

This clonotype was counted a few times. The gene calls are TRBV5-1 and TRBJ1-1; possibly TRBD1 for D (6 bases). The CDR3 covers 12 residues. V lost 7 bases and J lost 4, with 11 bases in between. CDR1 is SGHRS, CDR2 YFSETQ, per germline. This CDR3 reads CASQGSSTEAFF. The CDR3 DNA reads TGCGCCAGCCAGGGGTCGAGCACTGAAGCTTTCTTT.

This clonotype was observed many times. Lacking the conserved final phenylalanine or tryptophan, this CDR3 likely reflects a read error. This chain links TRBV7-8 with TRBJ2-6; D gene uncertain. The CDR3 contains 16 residues. Germline CDR1 reads SGHVS; CDR2 reads FQNEAQ. Trimming shortened V by 0 bases and J by 4 bases, and 10 bases separated the two germline ends. In nucleotides, the CDR3 is TGTGCCAGCAGCTTAGCGGCCGGGCGAGGGGCCAACGTCCTGACTCTC. As protein: CASSLAAGRGANVLTL.

The chain uses TRBV20-1 and TRBJ2-2; D ambiguous. The CDR3 is made up of 13 amino acids. Germline loops: CDR1 DFQATT, CDR2 SNEGSKA (reference sequence). Trimming stripped 1 base from V and 4 bases from J, with 7 bases between. The DNA of the CDR3 is TGCAGTGCTAGAGTATCCTCCACCGGGGAGCTGTTTTTT. Translating it yields CSARVSSTGELFF.

The V and J genes are TRBV19 and TRBJ1-6; D gene uncertain. Germline CDR1 reads LNHDA; CDR2 reads SQIVND (reference sequence). The CDR3 has 13 residues. V gave up 3 bases and J gave up 8 bases, with 8 bases separating them. The CDR3 region has the DNA TGTGCCAGTAGTATTTACTTGGATTCACCCCTCCACTTT. Translating gives CASSIYLDSPLHF.

This clonotype was picked up a small number of times. This chain links TRBV4-2 with TRBJ1-1, with D perhaps TRBD1 (5 bases). The CDR3 consists of 15 residues. The V and J ends lost 0 bases and 4 bases respectively, with 12 bases between them. Germline assignment: CDR1 LGHNA and CDR2 YNFKEQ. CDR3 in DNA: TGTGCCAGCAGCCAAGATCGAGGGGTCGGCACTGAAGCTTTCTTT. Amino acid sequence: CASSQDRGVGTEAFF.

This clonotype was picked up many times. This chain's CDR3 is CASHPTGLETQYF. For the CDR3, the DNA is TGTGCCAGTCATCCGACAGGGCTAGAGACCCAGTACTTC. V usage is TRBV28 and J usage is TRBJ2-5; TRBD1 matches 7 bases. Unmatched junction bases numbered 8, after V lost 9 bases and J lost 4 bases. The CDR3 contains 13 residues. Germline V gene sequence: CDR1 MDHEN, CDR2 SYDVKM.

To note about this clonotype: A much larger clone lies a single base off, so this may be a read error. The rearrangement uses TRBV7-2 and TRBJ2-7; no firm D call. This CDR3 is built from 17 residues. Germline assignment: CDR1 SGHTA and CDR2 FQGNSA. CDR3 residues: CVSSLGWSDRSSYEQYF. The CDR3 nucleotides are TGTGTCAGCAGCTTAGGTTGGTCAGATAGGAGCTCCTACGAGCAGTACTTC.

To note about this clonotype: At one end the junction does not follow the germline gene, possibly because of a read error. The J gene is TRBJ2-7, the V gene TRBV3-1, with no clear D. The CDR3 is 14 residues long. Per the germline V gene, CDR1 is LGHDT and CDR2 is YNNKEL (reference sequence). CDR3 nucleotides: TGTGCCAGCAGTCAAGAACAGCATTCCTACGAGCAGTACTTC. Encoded protein: CASSQEQHSYEQYF.

This clonotype was counted many times. V gene TRBV28 combines with J gene TRBJ2-7; 9 nucleotides match TRBD1. Germline V CDR1 and CDR2: MDHEN, SYDVKM. V was clipped by 6 bases and J by 5 bases; unmatched bases: 8. The CDR3 consists of 14 residues. For the CDR3, the DNA is TGTGCCAGCAGGGGACAGGGCTGGGAGCACGAGCAGTACTTC. This gives the protein CASRGQGWEHEQYF.

As DNA, the CDR3 is TGCAGTGCCGTGAAAGGGGCGGGTGGCTACACCTTC. Amino acid sequence: CSAVKGAGGYTF. V gene TRBV20-1 combines with J gene TRBJ1-2, with D tentatively TRBD1 (5 bases). The germline V and J ends were trimmed by 6 bases and 7 bases, with 15 bases remaining between them. CDR3 length equals 12 residues. Germline V gene lookup returns CDR1 DFQATT and CDR2 SNEGSKA (reference sequence).

This clonotype was picked up many times. CDR3 DNA: TGTGCCAGCAGAAGTACCATATCAGATTCACCCCTCCACTTT. The encoded protein is CASRSTISDSPLHF. The chain has TRBV2 and TRBJ1-6; no firm D call. The CDR3 has 14 amino acids. Trimming stripped 6 bases from V and 8 bases from J, with 14 bases between. From germline, CDR1 is SNHLY and CDR2 FYNNEI. The full variable domain, its missing parts supplied by reference TRBV2 and TRBJ1-6, is EPEVTQTPSHQVTQMGQEVILRCVPISNHLYFYWYRQILGQKVEFLVSFYNNEISEKSEIFDDQFSVERPDGSNFTLKIRSTKLEDSAMYFCASRSTISDSPLHFGNGTRLTVT.

The V call is TRBV29-1, the J call TRBJ1-5; 7 nucleotides match TRBD1. Germline V gene lookup returns CDR1 SQVTM and CDR2 ANQGSEA. The CDR3 runs to 13 residues. V dropped 5 bases and J dropped 1; count of bases not matched to a gene: 2. Written as DNA, the CDR3 is TGCAGCGTTCGACAGGGAAGCAATCAGCCCCAGCATTTT. Its translation: CSVRQGSNQPQHF.

Ten or more counts support this clonotype. V and J are TRBV7-2 and TRBJ1-4; D is unclear. Germline values: CDR1 SGHTA, CDR2 FQGNSA. CDR3 length: 15 residues. V gave up 1 base and J gave up 8 bases, with 14 bases separating them. CDR3: CASSLVSGVREKLFF. DNA of the CDR3: TGTGCCAGCAGCTTAGTTTCCGGCGTTCGGGAAAAACTGTTTTTT.

This clonotype has just a few counts. This chain joins TRBV29-1 and TRBJ1-2, with D hard to call. The CDR3 is 14 amino acids. Trimming took 0 bases from V and 2 from J, leaving 10 bases between them. The germline V gene has CDR1 SQVTM and CDR2 ANQGSEA. CDR3 loop: CSVEEKDGNYGYTF. As DNA, the CDR3 is TGCAGCGTTGAAGAAAAGGACGGCAACTATGGCTACACCTTC.

There are many counts of this clonotype. The chain carries TRBV6-1 and TRBJ2-5, with 7 bases lining up with TRBD1. This CDR3 is 14 amino acids long. Germline V gene data show CDR1 as MNHNS and CDR2 as SASEGT. V lost 5 bases to trimming and J lost 1 base; unmatched junction nucleotides: 4. In nucleotides, the CDR3 is TGTGCCAGCAGTCGTAGACAGGGCCAAGAGACCCAGTACTTC. As protein: CASSRRQGQETQYF.

V and J are TRBV30 and TRBJ1-2; the D is unclear. V was shortened by 4 bases and J by 5 bases, with 8 bases between the two germline ends. CDR1 GTSNPN and CDR2 SVGIG come from the germline V gene (reference sequence). The CDR3 is 11 amino acids. The CDR3 DNA reads TGTGCCTGGAATAGGGATTATGGCTACACCTTC. The encoded protein is CAWNRDYGYTF.

This clonotype appeared many times. The chain joins TRBV28 to TRBJ2-7, with 8 bases that match TRBD1. Germline lookup yields CDR1 MDHEN and CDR2 SYDVKM. V was pared by 5 bases and J by 0 bases, with 9 bases of the junction left unmatched. This CDR3 has 16 residues. Here the CDR3 DNA reads TGTGCCAGCAGTACAACCGGACAGGGCAACTCCTACGAGCAGTACTTC. It specifies CASSTTGQGNSYEQYF.

This clonotype was picked up a small number of times. The chain links TRBV2 to TRBJ2-1, with D uncertain. The germline V and J ends were trimmed by 4 bases and 6 bases, with 7 bases remaining between them. Germline V gene data show CDR1 as SNHLY and CDR2 as FYNNEI. There are 12 residues in the CDR3. The CDR3 region has the DNA TGTGCCAGCAGTGTTGGGGTCAATGAGCAGTTCTTC. Residues: CASSVGVNEQFF.

This clonotype came up many times. One end of the junction does not line up with germline, which may come from a read error. The rearrangement joins TRBV7-7 to TRBJ2-5, with D possibly TRBD1 on 5 matching bases. Germline-derived CDR1 and CDR2 are SSHAT and FNYEAQ (reference sequence). The CDR3 covers 15 residues. CDR3 DNA: TGTGCTAGCAGCCTAGGGTCACAGGTACAAGAGACCCAGTACTTC. Encoded protein: CASSLGSQVQETQYF.

This clonotype was seen repeatedly, ten times or more. The J gene is TRBJ1-2, the V gene TRBV2, with D maybe TRBD1 (5 bases). V shed 3 bases and J shed 8 bases, with 19 bases lying between them. The length of the CDR3 is 15 residues. Germline CDR1 SNHLY, CDR2 FYNNEI. The CDR3: CASSEGLRQGGGYTF. CDR3 DNA: TGTGCCAGCAGTGAGGGTCTTAGGCAGGGTGGCGGCTACACCTTC.

The J gene is TRBJ1-2, the V gene TRBV6-1; D possibly corresponds to TRBD1 (5 bases). This CDR3 is built from 12 residues. CDR1 and CDR2 (germline): MNHNS, SASEGT. V dropped 7 bases and J dropped 4 bases, with 10 bases sitting between them. DNA for the CDR3: TGTGCCAGCATCGACGGGGCCTATGGCTACACCTTC. This codes for CASIDGAYGYTF.

This clonotype was counted many times. The V call is TRBV13, the J call TRBJ2-2; D not certain. CDR3 length equals 16 residues. V gave up 5 bases and J gave up 4 bases, with 17 bases separating them. Germline V gene sequence: CDR1 PRHDT, CDR2 FYEKMQ (reference sequence). The CDR3 sequence is CASSGPSGRGTGELFF. CDR3 nucleotide sequence: TGTGCCAGCAGCGGCCCCTCCGGTCGAGGCACCGGGGAGCTGTTTTTT.

The chain employs TRBV19 and TRBJ2-7; 11 bases line up with TRBD2. Germline CDR1 reads LNHDA; CDR2 reads SQIVND (reference sequence). This CDR3 has 18 amino acids. V lost 3 bases to trimming and J lost 1 base; unmatched junction nucleotides: 11. The CDR3 nucleotides are TGTGCCAGTAGTATCGGGCTAGCGGGAGGCCCCGTATCCTACGAGCAGTACTTC. Residues: CASSIGLAGGPVSYEQYF. Full variable domain (rest looked up from reference TRBV19 and TRBJ2-7): DGGITQSPKYLFRKEGQNVTLSCEQNLNHDAMYWYRQDPGQGLRLIYYSQIVNDFQKGDIAEGYSVSREKKESFPLTVTSAQKNPTAFYLCASSIGLAGGPVSYEQYFGPGTRLTVT.